This T cell receptor (beta chain) is drawn from a study of cytomegalovirus exposure and HLA in healthy donors. At the level of the study: The study placed roughly four fifths of its roughly 400 genotyped donors in the Caucasian-associated ancestry cluster. Study-level results: There were under 200 TCR beta chains listed as cytomegalovirus-associated. Common viral pathogens (according to a later analysis) appeared linked to several of the most significant clusters. The dataset shows that most TCR sequences were rare, while some public TCRs occurred in many donors.

The ends were cut back, 5 bases at V and 3 bases at J, with 10 bases in the middle. Germline V CDR1 and CDR2: SEHNR, FQNEAQ (reference sequence). The CDR3 loop spans 13 amino acids. The count of this clone is one. Its target is unknown. PCR was performed using 60 Vbeta and 13 Jbeta primers. Produced via immunoSEQ multiplex PCR; TCRdb's table is partial and in-frame only. The table has more than 130,000 clones, about 74% seen once. Sequencing input: PBMCs. The sequence was obtained from a woman aged 45-65 years in good health and CMV-seronegative. The chain uses TRBV7-9 and TRBJ2-5, with D perhaps matching TRBD1 (5 bases). The DNA for the CDR3 is TGTGCCAGCAGCCAGGACACAAAAGAGACCCAGTACTTC. This gives the protein CASSQDTKETQYF.